Listed below are T cell receptor beta chains from one sample, sequenced in a study of T cells after yellow fever vaccination. MiXCR was run by TCRdb on the 5' RACE reads, yielding one entry per CDR3 protein. There are 620,000 or so distinct CDR3 sequences in the sample; 17% occur only once, and around 15% lies in the top ten. The material was PBMCs, obtained 4 to 6 days after the first yellow fever vaccination. These receptors came from a man between 18 and 29 years old who received the YFV17D yellow fever vaccine. Each CDR3 is given with its conserved first and last residue. The D gene is left open where the match is weak. A clone size is listed for some rows: how often the clone was seen (once, few, many), or a class if it is expanded.

size: few; J: TRBJ1-1; D: -; V: TRBV20-1; DNA: TGCAGTGCTCCGCGAACAGGCGACATGAACACTGAAGCTTTCTTT; CDR3: CSAPRTGDMNTEAFF
size: many; J: TRBJ1-1; D: -; V: TRBV12-3/TRBV12-4; DNA: TGTGCCAGCAGTCCCAATATGAACACTGAAGCTTTCTTT; CDR3: CASSPNMNTEAFF
size: -; J: TRBJ1-4; D: TRBD1; V: TRBV7-9; DNA: TGTGCCAGCAGCGACGTGGACAGGGATGGTGAAAAACTGTTTTTT; CDR3: CASSDVDRDGEKLFF
size: few; J: TRBJ1-5; D: TRBD1; V: TRBV7-9; DNA: TGTGCCAGCAGCGACAGGGTTGGGCAGCCCCAGCATTTT; CDR3: CASSDRVGQPQHF
size: few; J: TRBJ2-4; D: -; V: TRBV20-1; DNA: TGCAGTGCTAGTAGATCGGGAAACTTAGCCAAAAACATTCAGTACTTC; CDR3: CSASRSGNLAKNIQYF
size: few; J: TRBJ1-4; D: -; V: TRBV7-2; DNA: TGTGCCAGCAGCTCGAATAATATAAATGAAAAACTGTTTTTT; CDR3: CASSSNNINEKLFF
size: many; J: TRBJ2-3; D: TRBD1; V: TRBV10-3; DNA: TGTGCCATCAGCTCAACCGGGACAGGATCTCGTGATACGCAGTATTTT; CDR3: CAISSTGTGSRDTQYF
size: many; J: TRBJ1-5; D: -; V: TRBV19; DNA: TGTGCCAGTAGTGAGCAGGGGCGGCTGCCCCAGCATTTT; CDR3: CASSEQGRLPQHF
size: few; J: TRBJ1-6; D: -; V: TRBV18; DNA: TGTGCCAGCTCGCCGTCGGGGCAGATATATGATTCACCCCTCCACTTT; CDR3: CASSPSGQIYDSPLHF
size: few; J: TRBJ2-6; D: -; V: TRBV20-1; DNA: TGCAGTGCTAGGGGTTCCTCTGGGGCCAACGTCCTGACTTTC; CDR3: CSARGSSGANVLTF
size: few; J: TRBJ2-2; D: -; V: TRBV19; DNA: TGTGCCAGTTCCCCCGGGGTTAGCGGGGAGCTGTTTTTT; CDR3: CASSPGVSGELFF
size: -; J: TRBJ2-3; D: -; V: TRBV3-1; DNA: TGTGCCAGCAGCCAAGATACATGGGTCGGAGGGGATACGCAGTATTTT; CDR3: CASSQDTWVGGDTQYF
size: -; J: TRBJ1-2; D: -; V: TRBV27; DNA: TGTGCCAGCAGCGCCGGACAGTCCCTCTATGGCTACACCTTC; CDR3: CASSAGQSLYGYTF
size: -; J: TRBJ1-5; D: -; V: TRBV5-6; DNA: TGTGCCAGCAGCTTGGCTTCAGGCCTTGGAACTCAGCCCCAGCATTTT; CDR3: CASSLASGLGTQPQHF
size: few; J: TRBJ2-3; D: TRBD2; V: TRBV14; DNA: TGTGCCAGCAGCCAACAAGCGGGGGATACAACATACACAGATACGCAGTATTTT; CDR3: CASSQQAGDTTYTDTQYF
size: few; J: TRBJ1-4; D: -; V: TRBV5-1; DNA: TGCGCCAGCAGCTTTGACGGATCAACTAATGAAAAACTGTTTTTT; CDR3: CASSFDGSTNEKLFF
size: few; J: TRBJ2-3; D: TRBD2; V: TRBV14; DNA: TGTGCCAGCAGCCAAGCTCTACTAGCGGGGGTCGCAGATACGCAGTATTTT; CDR3: CASSQALLAGVADTQYF
size: few; J: TRBJ1-1; D: TRBD1; V: TRBV20-1; DNA: TGCAGTGCCCTAGGACAGGGAAGAACTGAAGCTTTCTTT; CDR3: CSALGQGRTEAFF